Below, one T cell receptor beta chain is given with its context. No antigen is known for it. A multiplex PCR was run with 60 Vbeta primers and 13 Jbeta primers. Only in-frame clones appear in the TCRdb table, and some are missing; sequencing was by immunoSEQ multiplex PCR. The sample consists of 100,000 to 120,000 clones, over 60% of them appearing once. The record originates from a study of cytomegalovirus exposure and HLA in healthy donors. In the study overall: An earlier analysis identified fewer than 130 million unique TCR beta sequences in 150 million to 200 million T cells. Broader study findings: Excluded: some indistinguishable V segments such as TRBV6-2 and TRBV6-3. Later on, analysis showed that most CMV-associated TCR beta chains appeared to be HLA-restricted.

Between the trimmed V and J ends, which lost 5 bases and 0 bases, there was a span of 14 bases. CDR3 length: 15 residues. Germline CDR1 SGHRS, CDR2 YFSETQ. Each donor's status was that of a healthy bone marrow donor. The sample taken for sequencing was PBMCs. The rearrangement uses TRBV5-1 and TRBJ1-1; D is perhaps TRBD1 (5 bases). This clonotype originated in a woman aged 55-69 years in good health and CMV-seropositive. For the CDR3, the DNA is TGCGCCAGCAGGTCGGCGGGGGGGTTGAACACTGAAGCTTTCTTT. It codes for CASRSAGGLNTEAFF.